The 19 T cell receptor beta chains presented below share a single source sample, sequenced in a study of cytomegalovirus exposure and HLA in healthy donors. Both 60 Vbeta primers and 13 Jbeta primers went into the PCR. Clones were read by immunoSEQ multiplex PCR, and TCRdb kept only the in-frame ones, dropping some. The table includes 65,000 to 85,000 clones, 86% detected once. Sequencing input: PBMCs. The source of these receptors is a woman aged 30 to 39 in good health and CMV-seronegative.

The chain couples TRBV9 to TRBJ1-3, with 11 bases fitting TRBD1. The CDR3 has 16 residues. CDR1 and CDR2 from the germline V gene are SGDLS and YYNGEE. J gave up 2 bases and V 4 bases, and 5 bases lay outside the gene matches. CDR3 sequence (DNA): TGTGCCAGCAGCACCGGACAGGGGGCCGCTGGAAACACCATATATTTT. This encodes CASSTGQGAAGNTIYF.

V usage is TRBV11-3 and J usage is TRBJ1-4; D might be TRBD1 (6 bases). V dropped 5 bases and J dropped 8 bases, with 12 bases sitting between them. Germline assignment: CDR1 SGHNT and CDR2 YENEEA. This CDR3 contains 13 residues. The CDR3 is CASSPAGQEKLFF. The CDR3 DNA sequence: TGTGCCAGCAGCCCTGCCGGACAGGAAAAACTGTTTTTT.

This chain links TRBV14 with TRBJ1-3, with D perhaps matching TRBD1 (5 bases). CDR1 and CDR2 from the germline V gene are SGHDN and FVKESK. This CDR3 has 17 amino acids. V dropped 8 bases and J dropped 0 bases, with 20 bases sitting between them. The CDR3 sequence: CASSYVRTPSSGNTIYF. CDR3 DNA sequence: TGTGCCAGCTCGTATGTCAGGACACCCAGCTCTGGAAACACCATATATTTT.

The chain has TRBV10-1 and TRBJ1-1; no reliable D call. V shed 0 bases and J shed 1 base, with 9 bases lying between them. The CDR3 length is 15 residues. Germline V lookup: CDR1 WNHNN, CDR2 SYGVQD (reference sequence). The CDR3 DNA follows: TGCGCCAGCAGTGAGTCGGTGGGCCAGAACACTGAAGCTTTCTTT. This codes for CASSESVGQNTEAFF.

V and J are TRBV29-1 and TRBJ2-4; 9 bases map to TRBD1. CDR3 size: 14 residues. CDR1 is SQVTM and CDR2 is ANQGSEA in the germline V gene. V trimming: 4 bases; J trimming: 7 bases; junction bases outside the gene matches: 8. The CDR3 coding sequence is TGCAGCGTTGGGACGACAGGGGGTCGGAACATTCAGTACTTC. Encoded protein: CSVGTTGGRNIQYF.

This clone came up a few times. The chain couples TRBV2 to TRBJ1-2; 9 bases match TRBD1. This CDR3 region has 15 residues. Germline assignment: CDR1 SNHLY and CDR2 FYNNEI. J was trimmed by 1 base and V by 5 bases; bases with no gene match: 5. The CDR3 reads CASSTRQGVNYGYTF. CDR3 sequence (DNA): TGTGCCAGCAGTACTAGACAGGGGGTTAACTATGGCTACACCTTC. Variable domain in full (rest from reference TRBV2 and TRBJ1-2): EPEVTQTPSHQVTQMGQEVILRCVPISNHLYFYWYRQILGQKVEFLVSFYNNEISEKSEIFDDQFSVERPDGSNFTLKIRSTKLEDSAMYFCASSTRQGVNYGYTFGSGTRLTVV.

The chain combines TRBV7-6 with TRBJ2-3; 11 nucleotides align to TRBD2. The CDR3 covers 17 residues. J gave up 2 bases and V 5 bases, and 9 bases lay outside the gene matches. Germline V gene sequence: CDR1 SGHVS, CDR2 FNYEAQ. The CDR3 here is CASSPRLAGPSTDTQYF. Here the CDR3 DNA reads TGTGCCAGCAGCCCACGACTAGCGGGACCTTCCACAGATACGCAGTATTTT. Full variable domain (missing parts from reference TRBV7-6 and TRBJ2-3): GAGVSQSPRYKVTKRGQDVALRCDPISGHVSLYWYRQALGQGPEFLTYFNYEAQQDKSGLPNDRFSAERPEGSISTLTIQRTEQRDSAMYRCASSPRLAGPSTDTQYFGPGTRLTVL.

The chain recombines TRBV18 with TRBJ1-3; possibly TRBD1 for D (6 bases). CDR1 and CDR2 (germline): KGHSH, LQKENI. The CDR3 runs 16 residues. The V gene lost 0 bases and the J gene lost 0 bases, with 9 bases spanning the gap. CDR3 residues: CASSPPTGSSGNTIYF. CDR3 coding DNA: TGTGCCAGCTCACCACCCACAGGGAGCTCTGGAAACACCATATATTTT.

Remarks on this clone: Since the CDR3 does not end with the conserved phenylalanine or tryptophan, this likely comes from a read error. V is TRBV28 and J is TRBJ2-7; TRBD1 agrees at 7 bases. Germline V CDR1 and CDR2: MDHEN, SYDVKM. The CDR3 extends over 12 amino acids. V was pared by 3 bases and J by 6 bases, with 2 bases of the junction left unmatched. CDR3 in amino acids: CASSLGQIEQYL. CDR3 nucleotides: TGTGCCAGCAGTTTGGGACAGATCGAGCAGTACCTC.

V gene TRBV9 combines with J gene TRBJ1-1; D perhaps matches TRBD1 (5 bases). The CDR3 length is 14 residues. Germline CDR1 reads SGDLS; CDR2 reads YYNGEE. Trimming pared 0 bases from V and 3 bases from J, leaving 9 bases between. The CDR3 is CASSVGGVHTEAFF. For the CDR3, the DNA is TGTGCCAGCAGCGTAGGGGGGGTCCACACTGAAGCTTTCTTT.

The chain links TRBV7-8 to TRBJ2-7; the D gene is possibly TRBD1 (5 bases). Trimming took 5 bases from V and 8 from J, leaving 25 bases between them. CDR1 is SGHVS and CDR2 is FQNEAQ in the germline V gene. The CDR3 loop spans 16 amino acids. CDR3 loop: CASSRVRTLELGQQYF. CDR3 bases: TGTGCCAGCAGCCGGGTACGGACATTGGAACTGGGGCAGCAGTACTTC.

The V call is TRBV6-6, the J call TRBJ2-1; D is perhaps TRBD1 (5 bases). Trimming removed 7 bases from V and 7 bases from J, with 8 bases in between. Germline-derived CDR1 and CDR2 are MNHNY and SVGAGI (reference sequence). The CDR3 totals 11 residues. CDR3 coding DNA: TGTGCCAGCAATAGGGGTAATGAGCAGTTCTTC. It encodes CASNRGNEQFF.

This clone was seen a few times. This chain connects TRBV28 to TRBJ1-2; D remains ambiguous. There are 14 residues in the CDR3. Trimming shortened V by 3 bases and J by 7 bases, and 15 bases separated the two germline ends. Germline V CDR1 and CDR2: MDHEN, SYDVKM. The CDR3 loop is CASSFGNSPSGYTF. The CDR3 DNA is TGTGCCAGCAGTTTCGGTAACAGCCCCAGTGGCTACACCTTC.

V usage is TRBV2 and J usage is TRBJ2-1, with 8 nucleotides matching TRBD2. This CDR3 spans 13 amino acids. The V gene end was trimmed by 7 bases and the J gene end by 8 bases; junction bases not matched to a gene: 7. Per the germline V gene, CDR1 is SNHLY and CDR2 is FYNNEI. This CDR3 reads CASNPFGGDEQFF. Written as DNA, the CDR3 is TGTGCCAGCAACCCGTTCGGGGGGGATGAGCAGTTCTTC.

The CDR3 DNA reads TGTGCCAGCAGCTTAGGGCGGTCGGCCTATCCTGTGGAGGAGACCCAGTACTTC. This codes for CASSLGRSAYPVEETQYF. V gene TRBV7-6 combines with J gene TRBJ2-5, with D unclear. Trimming took off 1 base at V and 5 bases at J, with 23 bases between the two ends. Germline assignment: CDR1 SGHVS and CDR2 FNYEAQ. This CDR3 comprises 18 residues.

CDR3 DNA: TGTGCCAGCAGGGGACAGGGGAACTCACCCCTCCACTTT. Translation: CASRGQGNSPLHF. This chain uses TRBV25-1 with TRBJ1-6, with 10 bases aligning to TRBD1. This CDR3 is built from 13 residues. V shed 6 bases, J shed 10 bases, and the junction held 3 bases outside the gene matches. Germline V gene lookup returns CDR1 MGHDK and CDR2 SYGVNS. Full variable domain (missing parts from reference TRBV25-1 and TRBJ1-6): EADIYQTPRYLVIGTGKKITLECSQTMGHDKMYWYQQDPGMELHLIHYSYGVNSTEKGDLSSESTVSRIRTEHFPLTLESARPSHTSQYLCASRGQGNSPLHFGNGTRLTVT.

The J gene is TRBJ2-3, the V gene TRBV5-1; TRBD2 matches at 8 bases. Germline CDR1 and CDR2: SGHRS and YFSETQ. Germline trimming cut 2 bases from V and 4 bases from J; bases unmatched to any gene: 6. The CDR3 consists of 15 residues. CDR3 protein: CASSLRLASADTQYF. CDR3 in DNA: TGCGCCAGCAGCTTAAGACTAGCGTCAGCAGATACGCAGTATTTT.

This clone has only a few counts. This chain connects TRBV6-1 to TRBJ1-1; D is unclear. Germline V gene sequence: CDR1 MNHNS, CDR2 SASEGT. The CDR3 has 15 residues. V lost 7 bases to trimming and J lost 4 bases, with 19 bases between them. This CDR3 reads CASTLGGPPPTEAFF. CDR3 coding DNA: TGTGCCAGCACTCTGGGAGGGCCCCCCCCCACTGAAGCTTTCTTT.

Only a few counts were recorded for this clone. The chain links TRBV6-5 to TRBJ1-3; D unclear. V lost 0 bases and J 4 bases, leaving 7 bases between the germline ends. The CDR3 is 14 residues long. Germline CDR1 is MNHEY and CDR2 is SVGAGI. The CDR3 coding sequence is TGTGCCAGCAGTTACTCGGGAGGAGGAAACACCATATATTTT. Amino acids: CASSYSGGGNTIYF.